Described below is a single TCR beta chain sequence and its context. Its antigen is not known. This specimen belongs to a study of shared clonotypes between healthy human individuals. This CDR3 is 17 amino acids long. Germline V gene sequence: CDR1 SGHRS, CDR2 YFSETQ. V lost 0 bases, J lost 5 bases, and 10 bases stayed unmatched. Data came from immunoSEQ multiplex PCR; TCRdb stores just in-frame clones and leaves some out. The repertoire holds roughly 2.2 million clones, with 85% to 95% as singletons. Memory CD4+ cells were the fraction left after CD45RA+ naive selection. Study-level results: Researchers found naive subsets generally carried larger estimated richness than memory subsets.

The sequencing input was naive CD4+ T cells from PBMCs. Subset indicated: CD45RA+ positively selected. The chain uses TRBV5-1 and TRBJ2-1, with 8 bases lining up with TRBD1. The TCR was taken from a man in his late teens or twenties in good health. Some clones in this sample may be carry-over from other donors' samples. In nucleotides, the CDR3 is TGCGCCAGCAGCTTGGTCCCTCCGGGGACAGGTAACAATGAGCAGTTCTTC. This encodes CASSLVPPGTGNNEQFF.